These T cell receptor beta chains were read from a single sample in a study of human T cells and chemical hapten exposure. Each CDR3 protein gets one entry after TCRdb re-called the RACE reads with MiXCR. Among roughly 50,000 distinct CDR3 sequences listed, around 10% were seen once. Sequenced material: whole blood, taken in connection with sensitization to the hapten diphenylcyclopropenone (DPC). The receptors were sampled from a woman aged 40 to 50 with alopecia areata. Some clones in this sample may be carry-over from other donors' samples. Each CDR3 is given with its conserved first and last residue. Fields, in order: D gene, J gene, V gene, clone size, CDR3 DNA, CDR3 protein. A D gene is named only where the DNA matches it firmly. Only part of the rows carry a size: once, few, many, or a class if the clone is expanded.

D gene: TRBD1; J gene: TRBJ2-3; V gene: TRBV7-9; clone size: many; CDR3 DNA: TGTGCCAGCAGCCCGGACAGGGAAGATACGCAGTATTTT; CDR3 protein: CASSPDREDTQYF
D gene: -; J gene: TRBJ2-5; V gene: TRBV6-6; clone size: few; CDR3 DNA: TGTGCCAGCAGTCCTTCATCTGACAGAAAGACCCAGTACTTC; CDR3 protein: CASSPSSDRKTQYF
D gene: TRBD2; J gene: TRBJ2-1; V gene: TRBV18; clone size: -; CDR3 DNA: TGTGCCAGCTCACCCGGGGGGGCAACGCCGCATGAGCAGTTCTTC; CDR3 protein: CASSPGGATPHEQFF
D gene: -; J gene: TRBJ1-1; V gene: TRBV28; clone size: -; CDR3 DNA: TGTGCCAGCAGTTACACAAAAGCTTTCTTT; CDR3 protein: CASSYTKAFF
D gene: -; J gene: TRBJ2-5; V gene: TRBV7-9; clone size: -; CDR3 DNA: TGTGCCAGCAGCGACCGGGCCCGGCCCGAAGAGACCCAGTACTTC; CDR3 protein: CASSDRARPEETQYF
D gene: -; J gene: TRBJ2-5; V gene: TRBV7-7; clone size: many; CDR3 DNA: TGTGCTAGCAGCTTGGGACGGCAAGAGACCCAGTACTTC; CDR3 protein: CASSLGRQETQYF
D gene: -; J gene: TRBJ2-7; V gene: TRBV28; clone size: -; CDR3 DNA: TGTGCCAGCAGTTCGATTCACTCGAGCTCCTACGAGCAGTACTTC; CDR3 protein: CASSSIHSSSYEQYF
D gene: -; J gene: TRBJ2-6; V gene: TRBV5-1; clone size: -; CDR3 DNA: TGCGCCAGCAGCTTCCGCTCTGGGGCCAACGTCCTGACTTTC; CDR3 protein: CASSFRSGANVLTF
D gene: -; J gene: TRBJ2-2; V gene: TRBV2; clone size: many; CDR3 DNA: TGTGCCTCAATCAGGGGCAACACCGGGGAGCTGTTTTTT; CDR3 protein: CASIRGNTGELFF
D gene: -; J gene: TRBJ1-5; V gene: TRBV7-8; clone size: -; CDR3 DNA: TGTGCCAGCAGCTTAGCGGACAGCGATAGCAATCAGCCCCAGCATTTT; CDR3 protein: CASSLADSDSNQPQHF
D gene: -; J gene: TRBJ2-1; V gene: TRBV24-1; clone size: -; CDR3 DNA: TGTGCCACCAGTGATTGGTATGAGCAGTTCTTC; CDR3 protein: CATSDWYEQFF
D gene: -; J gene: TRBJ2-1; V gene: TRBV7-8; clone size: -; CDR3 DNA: TGTGCCAGCAGCTTTGGCGGCCGGGTGGAGCAGTTCTTC; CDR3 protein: CASSFGGRVEQFF
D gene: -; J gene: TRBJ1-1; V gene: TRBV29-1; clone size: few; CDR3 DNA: TGCAGCGTTGGACGACAGTTGGCGCAGAACACTGAAGCTTTCTTT; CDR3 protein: CSVGRQLAQNTEAFF
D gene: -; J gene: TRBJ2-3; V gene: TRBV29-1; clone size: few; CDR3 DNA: TGCAGCGTTGCCGCAGGAGATACGCAGTATTTT; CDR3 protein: CSVAAGDTQYF
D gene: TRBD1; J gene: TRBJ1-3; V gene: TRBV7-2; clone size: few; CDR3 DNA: TGTGCCAGCAGCCCGGGACAGGGGAGAGGAAACACCATATATTTT; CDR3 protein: CASSPGQGRGNTIYF
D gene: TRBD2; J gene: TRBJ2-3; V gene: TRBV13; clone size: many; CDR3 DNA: TGTGCCAGCAGCTTAGGCCGGCTAGCGGGGGGGACAGATACGCAGTATTTT; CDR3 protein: CASSLGRLAGGTDTQYF
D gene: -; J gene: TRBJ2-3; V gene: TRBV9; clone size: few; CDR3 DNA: TGTGCCAGCAGCGTAGATCCAGGAGGCACAGATACGCAGTATTTT; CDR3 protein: CASSVDPGGTDTQYF
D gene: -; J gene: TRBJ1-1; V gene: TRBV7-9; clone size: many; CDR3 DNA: TGTGCCAGCAGCTTCCAGGGACCGTACACTGAAGCTTTCTTT; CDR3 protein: CASSFQGPYTEAFF
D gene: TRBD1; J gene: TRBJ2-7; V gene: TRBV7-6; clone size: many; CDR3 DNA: TGTGCCAGCAGCTTAGGGCCTGGACAGGGTTACGAGCAGTACTTC; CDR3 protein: CASSLGPGQGYEQYF
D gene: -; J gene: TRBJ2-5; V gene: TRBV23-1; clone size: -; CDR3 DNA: TGCGCCAGCAGTCCTTTACCCGGCCAAGAGACCCAGTACTTC; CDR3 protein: CASSPLPGQETQYF
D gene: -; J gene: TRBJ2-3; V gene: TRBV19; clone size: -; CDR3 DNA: TGTGCCAGTAGTCTTACGGCTAGCAGGACAACAGATACGCAGTATTTT; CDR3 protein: CASSLTASRTTDTQYF
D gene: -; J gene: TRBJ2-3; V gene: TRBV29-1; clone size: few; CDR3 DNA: TGCAGCGTTAAGGCCACGGCCTGGGGAATGTCAGATACGCAGTATTTT; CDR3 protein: CSVKATAWGMSDTQYF
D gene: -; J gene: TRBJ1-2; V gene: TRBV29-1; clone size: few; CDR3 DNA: TGCAGCGTGGGCCTTCAGGGACAAACGGGCTACACCTTC; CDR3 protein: CSVGLQGQTGYTF
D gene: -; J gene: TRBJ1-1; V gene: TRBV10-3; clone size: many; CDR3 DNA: TGTGCCTTCCAGGTGGGGGAGTGGACTGAAGCTTTCTTT; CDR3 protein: CAFQVGEWTEAFF
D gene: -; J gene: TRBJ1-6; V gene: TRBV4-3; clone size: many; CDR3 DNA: TGCGCCAGCAGCCAAGAGGGGGTGGGGATGGATTCACCCCTCCACTTT; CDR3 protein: CASSQEGVGMDSPLHF
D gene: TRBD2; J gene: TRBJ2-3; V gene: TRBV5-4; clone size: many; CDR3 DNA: TGTGCCAGCAGCCCGGGACTAGCGGGGCGAGATACGCAGTATTTT; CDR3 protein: CASSPGLAGRDTQYF
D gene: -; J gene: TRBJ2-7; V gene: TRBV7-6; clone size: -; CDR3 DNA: TGTGCCAGCAGCTCCACCCCCGGGGTCTACGAGCAGTACTTC; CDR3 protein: CASSSTPGVYEQYF
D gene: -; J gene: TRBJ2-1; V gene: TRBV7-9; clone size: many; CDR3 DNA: TGTGCCAGCAGCTTGGGCGGATTGGGGAATGAGCAGTTCTTC; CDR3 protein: CASSLGGLGNEQFF
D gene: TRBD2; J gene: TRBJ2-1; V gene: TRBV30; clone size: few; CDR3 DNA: TGTGCCTGGAGTGAGGGACTAGCGGGAGTCAATGAGCAGTTCTTC; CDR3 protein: CAWSEGLAGVNEQFF
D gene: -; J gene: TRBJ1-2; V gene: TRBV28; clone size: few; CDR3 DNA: TGTGCCAGCAGTTCCGGCCCTGAATCGGACAGCTACCACCGTGGCTACACCTTC; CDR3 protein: CASSSGPESDSYHRGYTF
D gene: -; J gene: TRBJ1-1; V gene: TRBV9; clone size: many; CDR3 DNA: TGTGCCAGCAGCTCTCAGTTGAACACTGAAGCTTTCTTT; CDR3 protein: CASSSQLNTEAFF
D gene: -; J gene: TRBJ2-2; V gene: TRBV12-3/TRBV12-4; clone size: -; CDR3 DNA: TGTACCAGCAGTTTAATGATGGGGACCGGGGAGCTGTTTTTT; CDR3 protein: CTSSLMMGTGELFF
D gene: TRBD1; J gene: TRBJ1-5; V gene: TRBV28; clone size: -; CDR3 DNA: TGTGCCAGCAGTTCTTACAGGGGGCGCGGAAATCAGCCCCAGCATTTT; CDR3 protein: CASSSYRGRGNQPQHF
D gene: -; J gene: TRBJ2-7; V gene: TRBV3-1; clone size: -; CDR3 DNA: TGTGCCAGCAGCCTCCGGGTTGGGGAGCAGTACTTC; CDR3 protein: CASSLRVGEQYF
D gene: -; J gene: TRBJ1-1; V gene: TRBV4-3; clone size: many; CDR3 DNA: TGCGCCAGCAGCCGGTCGAGGGGGGCTCCTGAAGCTTTCTTT; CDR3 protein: CASSRSRGAPEAFF
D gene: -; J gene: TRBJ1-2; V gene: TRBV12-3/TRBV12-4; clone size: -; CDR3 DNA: TGTGCCAGCCACACCAGGACCCGGCACGGCTACACCTTC; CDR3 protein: CASHTRTRHGYTF
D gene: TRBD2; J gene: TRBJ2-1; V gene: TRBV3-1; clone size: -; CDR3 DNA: TGTGCCAGCAGCCAAGGGAGCGGGGGGGCCTATGAGCAGTTCTTC; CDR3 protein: CASSQGSGGAYEQFF
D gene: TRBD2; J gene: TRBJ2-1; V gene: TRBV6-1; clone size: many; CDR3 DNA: TGTGCCAGCAGTGTAGCGGGTAGCGGGAGGAACAATGAGCAGTTCTTC; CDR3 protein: CASSVAGSGRNNEQFF
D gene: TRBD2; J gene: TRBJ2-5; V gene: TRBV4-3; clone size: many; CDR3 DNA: TGCGCCAGCAGCCAAGATCCACCCAGGGCGAGCGGGGGAAGCCGAGAGACCCAGTACTTC; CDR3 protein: CASSQDPPRASGGSRETQYF
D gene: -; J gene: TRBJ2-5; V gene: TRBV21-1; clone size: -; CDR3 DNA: TGTGCCAGCAGCAAAAGTCGACGGCTAGCGGGAGATGAGACCCAGTACTTC; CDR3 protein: CASSKSRRLAGDETQYF
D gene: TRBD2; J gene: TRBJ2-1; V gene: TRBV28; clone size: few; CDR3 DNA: TGTGCCAGCAGTTTAGCGGGGGTGAGGCTGCGGAATGAGCAGTTCTTC; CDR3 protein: CASSLAGVRLRNEQFF